This T cell receptor (beta chain) comes out of a study of blood T cells in healthy people across ages. Next came a second PCR, run for about 6 to 12 cycles, which used a sample-barcoded 5' primer along with a J-beta primer mix. Tags on each cDNA molecule came from a template-switch adaptor with 12 random nucleotides. TCRdb recomputed calls from the 5' RACE reads with MiXCR, one row per CDR3 protein. Of some 710,000 distinct CDR3 sequences detected, about a fifth appear once; the ten largest clones hold around a fifth. Study-wide results and limits: Diversity estimates drawn from one million T cells were deemed underestimates.

A few counts support this clonotype. Its specificity is not known. The length of the CDR3 is 15 residues. The germline V gene encodes CDR1 SGDLS and CDR2 YYNGEE. Every participating donor contributed roughly 10 milliliters of peripheral blood through a draw. Material for sequencing was blood. The TCR sequence derives from a man in his sixties or seventies in good health. This rearrangement joins TRBV9 to TRBJ2-3; tentatively, D is TRBD1 (5 bases). The J call may be mistaken, given a closer DNA end match to TRBJ1-5. In DNA form, the CDR3 reads TGTGCCAGCAGCGGGTCCCTGGGGGGGGGAGATACGCAGCATTTT. Translating it yields CASSGSLGGGDTQHF.